The present TCR beta chain was sequenced within a study of T cell clones after liver transplantation. Overall study: Until 12-24 months post-transplant, subjects got standard immunosuppression and no induction.

Only in-frame clones appear in the TCRdb table, and some are missing; sequencing was by immunoSEQ multiplex PCR. The data contain approximately 68,000 clones, 80% of them singletons. Thawed unstimulated PBMCs were FACS-sorted by CD3, CD4 and CD8 into two populations. The CDR3 is 15 amino acids. The V and J ends lost 1 base and 0 bases respectively, with 9 bases between them. The germline V gene encodes CDR1 SGHTA and CDR2 FQGNSA. The receptor comes from a human donor who received a liver transplant. The V call is TRBV7-2, the J call TRBJ1-1; D uncertain. Material: CD4+ T cells from blood, obtained before liver transplant. In nucleotides, the CDR3 is TGTGCCAGCAGCTTAGGGTCCAGAATGAACACTGAAGCTTTCTTT. Amino acid sequence: CASSLGSRMNTEAFF.